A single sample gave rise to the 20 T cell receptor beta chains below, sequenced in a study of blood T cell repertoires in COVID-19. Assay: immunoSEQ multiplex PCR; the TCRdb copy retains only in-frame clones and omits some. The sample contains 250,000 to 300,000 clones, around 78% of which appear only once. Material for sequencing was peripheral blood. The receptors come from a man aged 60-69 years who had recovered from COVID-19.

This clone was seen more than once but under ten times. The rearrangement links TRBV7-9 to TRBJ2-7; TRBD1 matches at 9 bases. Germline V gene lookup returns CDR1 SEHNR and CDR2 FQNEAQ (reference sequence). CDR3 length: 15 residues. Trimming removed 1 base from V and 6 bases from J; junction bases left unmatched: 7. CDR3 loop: CASSLGGQGGLEQYF. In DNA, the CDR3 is TGTGCCAGCAGCTTAGGGGGACAGGGTGGTCTCGAGCAGTACTTC.

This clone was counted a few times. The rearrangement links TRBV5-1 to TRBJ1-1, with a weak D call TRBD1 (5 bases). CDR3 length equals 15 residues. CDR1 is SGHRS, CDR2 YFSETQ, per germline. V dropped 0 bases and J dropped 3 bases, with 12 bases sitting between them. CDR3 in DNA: TGCGCCAGCAGCTTGGGAGCAGGGAGGGACACTGAAGCTTTCTTT. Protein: CASSLGAGRDTEAFF.

The CDR3 DNA reads TGTGCCAGCAGTTTACGGGGAAACACTGAAGCTTTCTTT. Its protein is CASSLRGNTEAFF. This chain links TRBV12-3 or TRBV12-4 with TRBJ1-1; D call uncertain. The CDR3 is 13 residues long. The germline V and J ends were trimmed by 2 bases and 2 bases, with 6 bases remaining between them.

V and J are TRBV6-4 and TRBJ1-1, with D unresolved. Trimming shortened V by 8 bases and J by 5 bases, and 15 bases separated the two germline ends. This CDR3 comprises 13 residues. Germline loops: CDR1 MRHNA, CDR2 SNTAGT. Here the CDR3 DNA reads TGTGCCAGCCTAACCCGGGGATGGACTGAAGCTTTCTTT. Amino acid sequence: CASLTRGWTEAFF.

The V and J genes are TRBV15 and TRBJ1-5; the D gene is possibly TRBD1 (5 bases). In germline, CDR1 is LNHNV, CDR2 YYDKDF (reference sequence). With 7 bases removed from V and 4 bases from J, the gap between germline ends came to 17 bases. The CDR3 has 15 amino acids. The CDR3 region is CATKEMTAPNQPQHF. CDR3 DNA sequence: TGTGCCACCAAGGAAATGACAGCTCCAAATCAGCCCCAGCATTTT. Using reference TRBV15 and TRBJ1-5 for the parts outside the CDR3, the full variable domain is DAMVIQNPRYQVTQFGKPVTLSCSQTLNHNVMYWYQQKSSQAPKLLFHYYDKDFNNEADTPDNFQSRRPNTSFCFLDIRSPGLGDTAMYLCATKEMTAPNQPQHFGDGTRLSIL.

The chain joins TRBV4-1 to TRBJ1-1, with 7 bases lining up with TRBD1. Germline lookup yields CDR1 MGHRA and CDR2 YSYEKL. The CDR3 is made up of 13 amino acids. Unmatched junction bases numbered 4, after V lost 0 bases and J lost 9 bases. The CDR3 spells CASSQERDRKAFF. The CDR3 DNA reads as TGCGCCAGCAGCCAAGAGAGGGACAGAAAAGCTTTCTTT.

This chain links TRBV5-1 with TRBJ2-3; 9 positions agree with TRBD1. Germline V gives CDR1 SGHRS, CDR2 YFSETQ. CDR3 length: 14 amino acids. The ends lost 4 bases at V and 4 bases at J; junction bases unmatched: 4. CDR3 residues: CASSPGQGPDTQYF. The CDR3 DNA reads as TGCGCCAGCAGCCCCGGACAGGGGCCAGATACGCAGTATTTT.

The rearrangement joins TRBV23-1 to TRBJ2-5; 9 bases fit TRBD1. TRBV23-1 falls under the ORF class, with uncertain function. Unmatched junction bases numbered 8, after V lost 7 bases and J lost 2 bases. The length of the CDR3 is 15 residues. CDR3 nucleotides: TGCGCCAGCATCCTACGACAGGGGGGGCAAGAGACCCAGTACTTC. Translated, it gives CASILRQGGQETQYF.

The DNA for the CDR3 is TGTGCCAGCAGCACGGGACAGGGGAGGTACGAGCAGTACTTC. Its protein is CASSTGQGRYEQYF. This rearrangement joins TRBV7-2 to TRBJ2-7, with 10 bases identical to TRBD1. Germline CDR1 SGHTA, CDR2 FQGNSA. The CDR3 loop spans 14 amino acids. With V trimmed by 5 bases and J by 4 bases, 5 bases remained unmatched.

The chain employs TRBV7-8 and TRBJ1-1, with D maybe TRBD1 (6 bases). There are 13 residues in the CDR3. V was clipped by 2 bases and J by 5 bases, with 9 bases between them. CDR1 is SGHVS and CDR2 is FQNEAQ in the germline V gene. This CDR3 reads CASSLTGQTEAFF. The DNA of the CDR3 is TGTGCCAGCAGCTTAACAGGGCAGACTGAAGCTTTCTTT.

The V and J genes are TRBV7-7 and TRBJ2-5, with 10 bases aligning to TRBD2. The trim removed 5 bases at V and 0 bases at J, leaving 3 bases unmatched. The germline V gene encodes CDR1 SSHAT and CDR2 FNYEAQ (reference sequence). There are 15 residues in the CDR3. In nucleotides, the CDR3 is TGTGCCAGCAGCCCGGGACTAGCGTACCAAGAGACCCAGTACTTC. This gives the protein CASSPGLAYQETQYF.

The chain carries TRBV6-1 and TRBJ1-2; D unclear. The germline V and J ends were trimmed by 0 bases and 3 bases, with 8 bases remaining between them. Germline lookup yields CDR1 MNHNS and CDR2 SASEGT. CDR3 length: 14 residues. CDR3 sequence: CASSEAWQDYGYTF. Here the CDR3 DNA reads TGTGCCAGCAGTGAAGCCTGGCAGGACTATGGCTACACCTTC.

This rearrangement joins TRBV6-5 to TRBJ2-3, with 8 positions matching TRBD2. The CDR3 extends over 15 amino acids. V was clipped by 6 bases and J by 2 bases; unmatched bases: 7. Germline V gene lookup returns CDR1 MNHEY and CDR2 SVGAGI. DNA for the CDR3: TGTGCCAGCAGCGCTTTAGCGGGGTACACAGATACGCAGTATTTT. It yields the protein CASSALAGYTDTQYF.

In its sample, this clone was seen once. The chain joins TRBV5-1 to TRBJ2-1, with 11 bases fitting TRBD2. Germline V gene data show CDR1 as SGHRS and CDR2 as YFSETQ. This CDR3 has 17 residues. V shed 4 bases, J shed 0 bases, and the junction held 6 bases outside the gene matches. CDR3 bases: TGCGCCAGCAGCGTCACTAGCGGGAGTGGCTCCTACAATGAGCAGTTCTTC. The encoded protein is CASSVTSGSGSYNEQFF. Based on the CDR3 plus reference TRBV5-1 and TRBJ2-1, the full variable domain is KAGVTQTPRYLIKTRGQQVTLSCSPISGHRSVSWYQQTPGQGLQFLFEYFSETQRNKGNFPGRFSGRQFSNSRSEMNVSTLELGDSALYLCASSVTSGSGSYNEQFFGPGTRLTVL.

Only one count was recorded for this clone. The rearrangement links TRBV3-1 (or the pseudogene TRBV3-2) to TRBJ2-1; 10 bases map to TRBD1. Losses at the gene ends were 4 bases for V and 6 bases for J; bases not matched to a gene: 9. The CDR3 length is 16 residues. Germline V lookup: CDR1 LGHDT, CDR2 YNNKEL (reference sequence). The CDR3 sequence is CASSPRGTGVLNEQFF. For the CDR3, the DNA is TGTGCCAGCAGCCCTAGGGGGACAGGGGTCCTCAATGAGCAGTTCTTC.

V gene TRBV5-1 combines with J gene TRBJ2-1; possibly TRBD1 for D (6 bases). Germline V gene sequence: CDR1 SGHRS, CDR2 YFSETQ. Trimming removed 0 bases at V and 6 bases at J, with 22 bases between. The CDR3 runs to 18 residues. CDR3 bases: TGCGCCAGCAGCTTGGCCCTTTCGGCAGGGGCACGACTCAATGAGCAGTTCTTC. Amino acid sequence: CASSLALSAGARLNEQFF.

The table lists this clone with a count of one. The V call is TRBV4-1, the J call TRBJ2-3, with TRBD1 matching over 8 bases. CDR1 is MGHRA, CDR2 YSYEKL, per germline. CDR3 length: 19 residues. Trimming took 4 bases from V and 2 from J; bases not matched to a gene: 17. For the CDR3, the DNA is TGCGCCAGCAGCCTCGGGAGAGGGCCCGGGACAGGACTCACAGATACGCAGTATTTT. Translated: CASSLGRGPGTGLTDTQYF.

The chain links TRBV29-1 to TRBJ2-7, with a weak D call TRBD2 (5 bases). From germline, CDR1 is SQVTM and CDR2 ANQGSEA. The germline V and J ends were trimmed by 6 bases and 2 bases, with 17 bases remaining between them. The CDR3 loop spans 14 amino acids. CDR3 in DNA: TGCAGCGTCATCTGGGGAGTTCGGCCCTACGAGCAGTACTTC. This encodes CSVIWGVRPYEQYF.

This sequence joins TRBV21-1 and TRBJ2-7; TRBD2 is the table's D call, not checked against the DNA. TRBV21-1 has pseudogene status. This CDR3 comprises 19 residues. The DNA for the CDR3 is TGTGCCAGCAGTCAAATCCCGGGGTTTGGGCTAGCGGTCTCCTACGAGCAGTACTTC. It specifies CASSQIPGFGLAVSYEQYF.

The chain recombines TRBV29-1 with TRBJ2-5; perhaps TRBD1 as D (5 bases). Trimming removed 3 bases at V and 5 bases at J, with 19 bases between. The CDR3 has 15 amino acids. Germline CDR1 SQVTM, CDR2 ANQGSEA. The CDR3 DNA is TGCAGCGTTGATCCGCGGCCCCGGACATCGGAGACCCAGTACTTC. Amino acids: CSVDPRPRTSETQYF.